This TCR beta chain appears in the sequencing data of a study of early T cells in non-severe SARS-CoV-2 infection. Across the whole study: The authors sequenced bulk RNA from unsorted whole blood, leaving chains unpaired.

The CDR3 runs to 11 residues. Trimming removed 7 bases at V and 0 bases at J, with 6 bases between. Germline V gene data show CDR1 as SQVTM and CDR2 as ANQGSEA. With regard to this clonotype: Its target is unknown.

Unique molecular identifiers were affixed to single, distinct cDNA molecules. TCRdb recomputed calls from the 5' RACE reads with MiXCR, one row per CDR3 protein. The table has about 80,000 distinct CDR3 sequences, 9% to 15% seen once. Study-level findings and limits: VDJdb-based annotation leaned toward anti-spike CD8 responses and missed private and CD4 specificities.

The clonotype was recovered from an adult who was a healthcare worker with PCR-confirmed SARS-CoV-2 infection or an uninfected control (not recorded which). The donor label of this sample is uncertain. The chain joins TRBV29-1 to TRBJ1-1; the D is unclear. Specimen: whole blood, collected at baseline. CDR3 in DNA: TGCAGCGCATCGATGAACACTGAAGCTTTCTTT. Its protein product is CSASMNTEAFF.